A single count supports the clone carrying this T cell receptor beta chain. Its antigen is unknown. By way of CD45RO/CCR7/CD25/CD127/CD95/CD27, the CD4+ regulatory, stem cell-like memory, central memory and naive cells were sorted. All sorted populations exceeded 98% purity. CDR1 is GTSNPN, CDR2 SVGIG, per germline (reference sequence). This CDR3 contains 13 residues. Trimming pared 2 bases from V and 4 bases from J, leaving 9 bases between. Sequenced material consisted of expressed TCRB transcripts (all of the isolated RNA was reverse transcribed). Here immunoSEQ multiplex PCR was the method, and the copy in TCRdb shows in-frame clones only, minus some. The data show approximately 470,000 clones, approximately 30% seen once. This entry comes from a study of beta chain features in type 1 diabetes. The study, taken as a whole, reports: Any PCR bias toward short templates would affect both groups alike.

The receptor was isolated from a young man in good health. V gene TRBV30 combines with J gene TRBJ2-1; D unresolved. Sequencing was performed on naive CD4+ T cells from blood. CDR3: CAWSPTLYNEQFF. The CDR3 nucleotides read TGTGCCTGGAGTCCAACGTTATACAATGAGCAGTTCTTC.